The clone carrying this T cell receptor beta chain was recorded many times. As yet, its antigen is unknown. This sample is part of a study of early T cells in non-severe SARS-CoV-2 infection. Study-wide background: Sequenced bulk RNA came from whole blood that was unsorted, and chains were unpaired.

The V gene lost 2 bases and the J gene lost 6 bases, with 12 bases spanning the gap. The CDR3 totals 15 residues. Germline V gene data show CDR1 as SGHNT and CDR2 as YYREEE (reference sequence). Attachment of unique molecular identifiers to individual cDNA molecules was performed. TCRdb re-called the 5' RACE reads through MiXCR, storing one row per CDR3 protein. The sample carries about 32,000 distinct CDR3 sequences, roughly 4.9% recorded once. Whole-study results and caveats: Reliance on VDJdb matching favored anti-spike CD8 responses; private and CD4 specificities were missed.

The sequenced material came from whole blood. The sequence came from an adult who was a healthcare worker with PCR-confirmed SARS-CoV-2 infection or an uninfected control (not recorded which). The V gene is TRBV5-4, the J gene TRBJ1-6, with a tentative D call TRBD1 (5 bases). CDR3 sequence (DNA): TGTGCCAGCAGCTTTCAGGGAGGAGGTAATTCACCCCTCCACTTT. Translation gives CASSFQGGGNSPLHF.